The next 18 T cell receptor beta chains were all read from a single sample in a study of patients and donors after allogeneic stem cell transplantation. MiXCR was run by TCRdb on the RT-PCR reads, yielding one entry per CDR3 protein. The table records roughly 190,000 distinct CDR3 sequences, more than 35% of them present only once. Input material: blood, either unsorted or a sorted T cell fraction (not recorded which). These receptors were obtained from a human donor who was either an allogeneic HSCT recipient or a stem cell or donor lymphocyte infusion donor (not recorded which). It is not recorded whose cells these are; they may come from a transplant donor.

This clonotype was picked up one time. The rearrangement joins TRBV27 to TRBJ2-1; D is possibly TRBD2 (6 bases). Germline V lookup: CDR1 MNHEY, CDR2 SMNVEV (reference sequence). V lost 10 bases, J lost 8 bases, and 21 bases lay in between. The CDR3 is 14 residues long. The CDR3 region is CATTGAGKGHEQFF. The CDR3 DNA follows: TGTGCCACCACAGGCGCGGGAAAGGGGCATGAGCAGTTCTTC.

The table lists this clonotype with a few counts. The chain couples TRBV6-5 to TRBJ2-1; TRBD2 aligns across 7 bases. The CDR3 has 14 residues. Germline V gene lookup returns CDR1 MNHEY and CDR2 SVGAGI. With V trimmed by 6 bases and J by 5 bases, 7 bases remained unmatched. The CDR3 bases are TGTGCCAGCAGCCGGCGGGAGTACCACAATGAGCAGTTCTTC. It is translated as CASSRREYHNEQFF.

CDR3 protein: CASSPDRGHNSPLHF. The CDR3 nucleotides are TGTGCCAGCAGCCCCGACAGGGGACATAATTCACCCCTCCACTTT. V usage is TRBV7-9 and J usage is TRBJ1-6, with 8 bases identical to TRBD1. The germline gives CDR1 SEHNR, CDR2 FQNEAQ (reference sequence). The CDR3 is 15 residues long. V was pared by 5 bases and J by 5 bases, with 5 bases of the junction left unmatched.

This clonotype was observed a handful of times. The chain joins TRBV27 to TRBJ2-3; 13 nucleotides align to TRBD2. The CDR3 is made up of 16 amino acids. Germline lookup yields CDR1 MNHEY and CDR2 SMNVEV (reference sequence). The junction had 8 bases not matched to a gene; V was cut back by 11 bases and J by 0 bases. The CDR3 DNA is TGTGCCGGGGGACTAGCGGGAACCCTTAGCACAGATACGCAGTATTTT. Protein sequence: CAGGLAGTLSTDTQYF.

This chain connects TRBV7-9 to TRBJ2-5; possibly TRBD1 for D (6 bases). This CDR3 is 14 amino acids long. V was shortened by 8 bases and J by 0 bases, with 13 bases between the two germline ends. CDR1 and CDR2 (germline): SEHNR, FQNEAQ (reference sequence). CDR3 coding DNA: TGTGCCAGCCGAGACGGACAGTACCAAGAGACCCAGTACTTC. Translating gives CASRDGQYQETQYF. Using reference TRBV7-9 and TRBJ2-5 for the parts outside the CDR3, the full variable domain is DTGVSQNPRHKITKRGQNVTFRCDPISEHNRLYWYRQTLGQGPEFLTYFQNEAQLEKSRLLSDRFSAERPKGSFSTLEIQRTEQGDSAMYLCASRDGQYQETQYFGPGTRLLVL.

The CDR3 loop reads CASSVGLAGEAQETQYF. CDR3 in DNA: TGTGCCAGCAGCGTAGGACTAGCGGGAGAGGCCCAAGAGACCCAGTACTTC. This chain joins TRBV9 and TRBJ2-5; 12 bases fit TRBD2. The CDR3 has 17 residues. CDR1 and CDR2 (germline): SGDLS, YYNGEE. V shed 0 bases and J 1 base; nucleotides not matched to a gene: 4.

CDR3 amino acids: CASSLIGGGGEKLFF. The CDR3 nucleotides read TGTGCCAGCAGTTTAATCGGCGGGGGCGGTGAAAAACTGTTTTTT. This rearrangement joins TRBV28 to TRBJ1-4; D possibly corresponds to TRBD1 (6 bases). V was shortened by 2 bases and J by 7 bases, with 14 bases between the two germline ends. The V gene's germline CDR1 is MDHEN and CDR2 SYDVKM. This CDR3 spans 15 amino acids.

The chain combines TRBV9 with TRBJ2-1; tentative D call: TRBD1 (5 bases). The CDR3 contains 15 residues. The germline V gene has CDR1 SGDLS and CDR2 YYNGEE. V lost 0 bases and J 7 bases, leaving 14 bases between the germline ends. DNA of the CDR3: TGTGCCAGCAGCGTAGCGAGTGTATCAGGGAATGAGCAGTTCTTC. Its protein product is CASSVASVSGNEQFF.

With respect to this clonotype: A much larger clone differs from this one at a single base, so this may be a read error. CDR3 amino acids: CASSRSSGSNEQFF. The DNA of the CDR3 is TGTGCCAGCAGCAGGTCTAGCGGGAGTAATGAGCAGTTCTTC. The V call is TRBV27, the J call TRBJ2-1, with TRBD2 identical over 10 bases. Unmatched junction bases numbered 6, after V lost 6 bases and J lost 7 bases. Per germline, CDR1 MNHEY and CDR2 SMNVEV (reference sequence). The CDR3 sequence is 14 residues long.

In its sample, this clonotype was seen a few times. The chain has TRBV29-1 and TRBJ2-7; 10 nucleotides line up with TRBD2. The CDR3 loop spans 13 amino acids. The junction had 3 bases not matched to a gene; V was cut back by 7 bases and J by 0 bases. Germline assignment: CDR1 SQVTM and CDR2 ANQGSEA. The CDR3 DNA reads as TGCAGCGGCCTAGCGGGAGACTCCTACGAGCAGTACTTC. This encodes CSGLAGDSYEQYF.

The CDR3 reads CASSESISYEQYF. CDR3 nucleotides: TGTGCCAGCAGTGAAAGTATATCCTACGAGCAGTACTTC. This rearrangement joins TRBV2 to TRBJ2-7; D remains ambiguous. The ends were cut back, 2 bases at V and 1 base at J, with 6 bases in the middle. The germline CDR1 and CDR2 sequences are SNHLY and FYNNEI. The CDR3 sequence is 13 residues long.

The chain carries TRBV10-3 and TRBJ2-7; TRBD1 matches 7 bases. Germline V gives CDR1 ENHRY, CDR2 SYGVKD. V was clipped by 10 bases and J by 1 base; unmatched bases: 10. This CDR3 has 14 amino acids. The CDR3 spells CATTTRDRSYEQYF. In DNA, the CDR3 is TGTGCCACGACCACCCGGGACAGATCCTACGAGCAGTACTTC.

V and J are TRBV12-3 or TRBV12-4 and TRBJ2-1, with TRBD2 matching over 11 bases. V shed 0 bases, J shed 5 bases, and the junction held 0 bases outside the gene matches. This CDR3 is 15 amino acids long. CDR3 DNA: TGTGCCAGCAGTTTAGCGACTAGCGGGAACAATGAGCAGTTCTTC. Protein sequence: CASSLATSGNNEQFF.

The chain couples TRBV12-3 or TRBV12-4 to TRBJ2-7; 7 positions agree with TRBD2. The ends lost 3 bases at V and 3 bases at J; junction bases unmatched: 5. The CDR3 runs 14 residues. CDR3 residues: CASSFSPSGYEQYF. In nucleotides, the CDR3 is TGTGCCAGCAGTTTTAGCCCTAGCGGCTACGAGCAGTACTTC.

The count of this clonotype is one. The rearrangement uses TRBV6-2 or TRBV6-3 and TRBJ2-3, with a possible D match to TRBD2 (5 bases). CDR1 and CDR2 from the germline V gene are MNHEY and SVGEGT. The germline V and J ends were trimmed by 1 base and 0 bases, with 17 bases remaining between them. This CDR3 region has 18 residues. CDR3 nucleotides: TGTGCCAGCAGTTACTTTCTCGGACTGCCTAGTAGCACAGATACGCAGTATTTT. Encoded protein: CASSYFLGLPSSTDTQYF.

The chain is built from TRBV12-3 or TRBV12-4 and TRBJ2-1; D is unclear. Deletions cut 6 bases from V and 0 bases from J, with 15 bases between. The CDR3 extends over 16 amino acids. The CDR3 here is CASRAGPPSSYNEQFF. CDR3 nucleotide sequence: TGTGCCAGCAGGGCAGGACCCCCGAGCTCCTACAATGAGCAGTTCTTC.

This clonotype was detected a few times. The chain uses TRBV7-8 and TRBJ2-1, with TRBD2 identical over 7 bases. This CDR3 contains 15 residues. The V segment lost 1 base and the J segment 9 bases; nucleotides outside the gene matches: 9. Germline CDR1 SGHVS, CDR2 FQNEAQ. CDR3: CASSLEASGIPEQFF. The CDR3 nucleotides read TGTGCCAGCAGCTTAGAGGCTAGCGGAATTCCTGAGCAGTTCTTC.

In this sample, this clonotype turned up a few times. The gene calls are TRBV29-1 and TRBJ2-1; 9 bases agree with TRBD2. The germline V gene has CDR1 SQVTM and CDR2 ANQGSEA. V trimming: 2 bases; J trimming: 0 bases; junction bases outside the gene matches: 8. There are 17 residues in the CDR3. CDR3 bases: TGCAGCGTTGAACTTCCGGGACTAGCAATCTCCTACAATGAGCAGTTCTTC. It specifies CSVELPGLAISYNEQFF.